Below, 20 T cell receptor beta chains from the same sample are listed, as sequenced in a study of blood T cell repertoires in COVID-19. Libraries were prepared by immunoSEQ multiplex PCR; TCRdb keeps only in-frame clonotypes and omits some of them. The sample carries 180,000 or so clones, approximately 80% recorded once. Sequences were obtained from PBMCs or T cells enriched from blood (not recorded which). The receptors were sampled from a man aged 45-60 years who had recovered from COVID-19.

The CDR3 protein is CASSSRGGTGQPQHF. DNA of the CDR3: TGTGCCAGCAGCTCTAGAGGGGGAACGGGGCAGCCCCAGCATTTT. The chain employs TRBV7-9 and TRBJ1-5; D is possibly TRBD1 (6 bases). CDR1 is SEHNR, CDR2 FQNEAQ, per germline (reference sequence). The CDR3 loop spans 15 amino acids. V lost 4 bases and J 7 bases, leaving 17 bases between the germline ends.

The CDR3 nucleotides are TGTGCCAGTATGGTAGCATCTGGAAACACCATATATTTT. Protein: CASMVASGNTIYF. V gene TRBV19 combines with J gene TRBJ1-3; D is undetermined. Between the trimmed V and J ends, which lost 7 bases and 1 base, there was a span of 8 bases. The CDR3 covers 13 residues. Per germline, CDR1 LNHDA and CDR2 SQIVND (reference sequence).

The CDR3: CASRLTSGGPGEQYF. The CDR3, as DNA: TGTGCCAGCAGATTGACTAGCGGGGGTCCGGGTGAGCAGTACTTC. V usage is TRBV5-6 and J usage is TRBJ2-7, with 12 bases fitting TRBD2. CDR3 length equals 15 residues. V was pared by 5 bases and J by 7 bases, with 10 bases of the junction left unmatched. Per germline, CDR1 SGHDT and CDR2 YYEEEE.

The CDR3 spells CASRRGKNTEAFF. The DNA of the CDR3 is TGCGCCAGCAGAAGGGGGAAGAACACTGAAGCTTTCTTT. The chain employs TRBV5-1 and TRBJ1-1; D is possibly TRBD1 (6 bases). CDR3 length: 13 amino acids. Trimming pared 5 bases from V and 1 base from J, leaving 9 bases between. The germline V gene encodes CDR1 SGHRS and CDR2 YFSETQ. The full variable domain, with the rest looked up from reference TRBV5-1 and TRBJ1-1, is KAGVTQTPRYLIKTRGQQVTLSCSPISGHRSVSWYQQTPGQGLQFLFEYFSETQRNKGNFPGRFSGRQFSNSRSEMNVSTLELGDSALYLCASRRGKNTEAFFGQGTRLTVV.

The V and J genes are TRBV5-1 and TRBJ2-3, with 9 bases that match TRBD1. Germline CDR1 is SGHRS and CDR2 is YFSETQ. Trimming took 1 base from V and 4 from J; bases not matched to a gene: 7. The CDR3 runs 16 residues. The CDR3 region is CASSLLGTGFPDTQYF. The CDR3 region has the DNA TGCGCCAGCAGCTTGTTAGGGACAGGGTTCCCAGATACGCAGTATTTT.

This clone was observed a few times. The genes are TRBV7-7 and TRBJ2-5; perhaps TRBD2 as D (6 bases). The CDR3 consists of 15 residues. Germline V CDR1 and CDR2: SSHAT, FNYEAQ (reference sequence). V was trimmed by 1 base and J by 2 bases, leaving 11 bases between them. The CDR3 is CASSLGTSPQETQYF. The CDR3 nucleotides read TGTGCCAGCAGCTTAGGTACTAGCCCACAAGAGACCCAGTACTTC.

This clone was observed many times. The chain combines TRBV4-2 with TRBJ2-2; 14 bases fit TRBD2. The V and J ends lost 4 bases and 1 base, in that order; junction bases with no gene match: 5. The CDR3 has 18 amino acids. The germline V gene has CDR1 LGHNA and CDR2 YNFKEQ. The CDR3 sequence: CASSLLGLAGENTGELFF. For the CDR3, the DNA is TGTGCCAGCAGCCTTTTGGGACTAGCGGGAGAGAACACCGGGGAGCTGTTTTTT.

The DNA of the CDR3 is TGCAGTGCTAGTCCGTGGGGTCGGGGTTCGGGTCAGCCCCAGCATTTT. It codes for CSASPWGRGSGQPQHF. This chain links TRBV20-1 with TRBJ1-5; no clear D gene. CDR3 length: 16 residues. The V gene's germline CDR1 is DFQATT and CDR2 SNEGSKA (reference sequence). The V end lost 3 bases, the J end lost 6 bases, and 21 bases lay between the germline ends.

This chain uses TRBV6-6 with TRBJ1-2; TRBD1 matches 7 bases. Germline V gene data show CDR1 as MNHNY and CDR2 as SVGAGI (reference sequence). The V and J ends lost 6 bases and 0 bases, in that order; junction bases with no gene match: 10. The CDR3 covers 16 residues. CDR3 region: CASSFRDSLSNYGYTF. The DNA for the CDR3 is TGTGCCAGCAGCTTCCGGGACAGCCTTTCTAACTATGGCTACACCTTC.

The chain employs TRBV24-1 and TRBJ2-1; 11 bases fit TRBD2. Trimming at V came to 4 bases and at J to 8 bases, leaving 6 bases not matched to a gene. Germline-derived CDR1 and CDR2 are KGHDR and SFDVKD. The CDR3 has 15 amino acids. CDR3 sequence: CATSDSSGGIYEQFF. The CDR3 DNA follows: TGTGCCACCAGTGACTCTAGCGGGGGGATTTATGAGCAGTTCTTC.

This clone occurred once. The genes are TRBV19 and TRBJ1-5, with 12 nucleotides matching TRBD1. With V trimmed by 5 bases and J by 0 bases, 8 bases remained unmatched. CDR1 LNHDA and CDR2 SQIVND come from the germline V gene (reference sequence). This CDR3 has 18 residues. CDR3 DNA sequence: TGTGCCAGTAGTCCAGAGGGACAGGGGGCTTATAGCAATCAGCCCCAGCATTTT. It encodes CASSPEGQGAYSNQPQHF.

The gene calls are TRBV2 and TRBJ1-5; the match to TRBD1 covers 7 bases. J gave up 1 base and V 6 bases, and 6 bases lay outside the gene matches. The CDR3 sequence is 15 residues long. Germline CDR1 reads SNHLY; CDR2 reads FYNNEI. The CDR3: CASSRRTGSNQPQHF. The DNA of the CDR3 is TGTGCCAGCAGCCGCCGGACAGGAAGCAATCAGCCCCAGCATTTT. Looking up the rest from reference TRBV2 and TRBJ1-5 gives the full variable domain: EPEVTQTPSHQVTQMGQEVILRCVPISNHLYFYWYRQILGQKVEFLVSFYNNEISEKSEIFDDQFSVERPDGSNFTLKIRSTKLEDSAMYFCASSRRTGSNQPQHFGDGTRLSIL.

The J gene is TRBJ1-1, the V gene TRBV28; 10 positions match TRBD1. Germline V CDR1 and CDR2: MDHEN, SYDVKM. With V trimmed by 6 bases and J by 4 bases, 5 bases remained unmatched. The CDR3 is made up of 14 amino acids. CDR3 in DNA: TGTGCCAGCAGGACAGGGGGCGCGGGCACTGAAGCTTTCTTT. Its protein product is CASRTGGAGTEAFF.

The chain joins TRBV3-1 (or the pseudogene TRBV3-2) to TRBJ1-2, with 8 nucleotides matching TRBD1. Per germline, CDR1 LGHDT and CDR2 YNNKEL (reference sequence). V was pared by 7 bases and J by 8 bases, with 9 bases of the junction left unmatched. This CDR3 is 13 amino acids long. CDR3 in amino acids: CASMSGQGGGYTF. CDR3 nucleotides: TGTGCCAGCATGTCAGGACAGGGCGGCGGCTACACCTTC.

DNA of the CDR3: TGCGCCAGCAGCCAAGATGGCCAGGGGGCGCGATGGAACACCATATATTTT. This codes for CASSQDGQGARWNTIYF. V gene TRBV4-1 combines with J gene TRBJ1-3, with TRBD1 identical over 8 bases. The CDR3 is made up of 17 amino acids. With 0 bases clipped from V and 7 bases from J, the junction kept 11 bases outside the gene matches. Looked up from germline, CDR1 is MGHRA and CDR2 is YSYEKL.

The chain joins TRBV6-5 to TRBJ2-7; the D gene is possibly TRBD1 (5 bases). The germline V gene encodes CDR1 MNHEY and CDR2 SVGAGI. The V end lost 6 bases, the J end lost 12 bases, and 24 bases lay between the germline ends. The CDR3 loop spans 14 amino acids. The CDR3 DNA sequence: TGTGCCAGCAGGAGGAGAGAACAGGACATCCAACGGTACTTC. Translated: CASRRREQDIQRYF.

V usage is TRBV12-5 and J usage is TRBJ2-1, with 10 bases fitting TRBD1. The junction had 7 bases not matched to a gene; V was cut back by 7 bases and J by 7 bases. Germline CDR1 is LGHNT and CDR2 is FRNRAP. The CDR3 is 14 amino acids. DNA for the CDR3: TGTGCTAGTGCCCCGGACAGGGGGAGAAATGAGCAGTTCTTC. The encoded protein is CASAPDRGRNEQFF.

CDR3 amino acids: CASSQPGQNQPQHF. CDR3 DNA: TGCGCCAGCAGCCAACCGGGACAAAATCAGCCCCAGCATTTT. The chain carries TRBV4-1 and TRBJ1-5, with a weak D call TRBD1 (6 bases). The CDR3 runs to 14 residues. The V end lost 2 bases, the J end lost 4 bases, and 9 bases lay between the germline ends. From germline, CDR1 is MGHRA and CDR2 YSYEKL.

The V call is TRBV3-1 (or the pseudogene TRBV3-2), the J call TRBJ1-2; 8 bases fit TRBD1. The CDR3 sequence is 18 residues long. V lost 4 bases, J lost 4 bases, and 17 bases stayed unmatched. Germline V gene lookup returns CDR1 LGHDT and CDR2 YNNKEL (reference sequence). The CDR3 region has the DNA TGTGCCAGCAGCCCTTCGGACAGGGCGCGCAGTTTCGGCTATGGCTACACCTTC. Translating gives CASSPSDRARSFGYGYTF.

In nucleotides, the CDR3 is TGTGCCAGCAGCTTTGAGACAGGGGCCCTAAACACTGAAGCTTTCTTT. Amino acids: CASSFETGALNTEAFF. The rearrangement links TRBV5-5 to TRBJ1-1, with 8 bases identical to TRBD1. The germline gives CDR1 SGHKS, CDR2 YYEKEE (reference sequence). CDR3 length: 16 residues. The ends lost 2 bases at V and 2 bases at J; junction bases unmatched: 8.